The 4 T cell receptor beta chains below were found in one sample sequenced in a study of blood T cell repertoires in COVID-19. Only in-frame clones appear in the TCRdb table, and some are missing; sequencing was by immunoSEQ multiplex PCR. The data contain around 470,000 clones, 89% of them singletons. The sequenced sample was peripheral blood. These receptors were collected from a man aged 18-30 years with COVID-19, enrolled during active disease.

The rearrangement joins TRBV2 to TRBJ2-1; D is unclear. Germline V gene lookup returns CDR1 SNHLY and CDR2 FYNNEI. Trimming pared 4 bases from V and 4 bases from J, leaving 8 bases between. The CDR3 extends over 13 amino acids. In DNA, the CDR3 is TGTGCCAGCAGTGCCTCAGGTTACAATGAGCAGTTCTTC. Its protein product is CASSASGYNEQFF.

The chain employs TRBV7-9 and TRBJ1-3; D is possibly TRBD1 (5 bases). The CDR3 contains 15 residues. Germline V gives CDR1 SEHNR, CDR2 FQNEAQ (reference sequence). Trimming left V 3 bases short and J 2 bases short, with 11 bases between. The CDR3 DNA sequence: TGTGCCAGCAGCTTGGGCAGGGCAACTGGAAACACCATATATTTT. Residues: CASSLGRATGNTIYF.

As DNA, the CDR3 is TGCAGCGTGGGGGACAGTAGATTCAATCAGCCCCAGCATTTT. As protein: CSVGDSRFNQPQHF. The chain combines TRBV29-1 with TRBJ1-5, with 7 bases fitting TRBD1. Trimming removed 6 bases from V and 3 bases from J; junction bases left unmatched: 8. The CDR3 loop spans 14 amino acids. From germline, CDR1 is SQVTM and CDR2 ANQGSEA.

This rearrangement joins TRBV6-1 to TRBJ2-7; a possible D gene is TRBD2 (6 bases). The CDR3 extends over 15 amino acids. Germline V gene sequence: CDR1 MNHNS, CDR2 SASEGT. Trimming pared 2 bases from V and 0 bases from J, leaving 11 bases between. CDR3 DNA sequence: TGTGCCAGCAGTGAATCTAGCGTTAGCTCCTACGAGCAGTACTTC. Its protein is CASSESSVSSYEQYF.